This T cell receptor (beta chain) was observed in a study of T cell responses to AZD1222 COVID-19 vaccine. Study-level points and caveats: Unmutated variant regions are reportedly the target of nearly half of TCRs that are spike-specific. At 160-218 and 743-854, vaccine-associated CD4 TCRs were dominant, and they spanned spike.

Germline CDR1 reads ENHRY; CDR2 reads SYGVKD. The CDR3 is 15 residues long. V lost 3 bases, J lost 2 bases, and 13 bases lay in between. Profiling relied on immunoSEQ multiplex PCR, and the TCRdb table lists in-frame clones only, not all of them. The data show approximately 140,000 clones, with 70% to 90% seen just once and 4.5% to 6.5% held by the top ten. As to this clone: Its antigen is undetermined.

This chain joins TRBV10-3 and TRBJ1-2, with D perhaps matching TRBD1 (5 bases). This receptor was obtained from an adult in good health. The sequences come from peripheral blood, collected on day 0 of AZD1222 vaccination. The CDR3 loop is CAISDSGRENYGYTF. CDR3 coding DNA: TGTGCCATCAGTGATTCGGGGCGAGAGAACTATGGCTACACCTTC.